A selection of T cell receptor beta chains follows, all from one sample in a study of vaccination and CD4 T cells after COVID-19. These receptors' antigens are unknown. TCRdb passed the PCR reads through MiXCR, listing each CDR3 protein once. The sample lists around 17,000 distinct CDR3 sequences; around 60% were seen once. Input material: CD4+ T cells from blood, cultured in vitro. All receptors derive from a human donor who had recovered from COVID-19. The CDR3 runs from the conserved cysteine through the conserved F or W. Fields, in order: D gene, J gene, clone size, V gene, CDR3 protein, CDR3 DNA. A D gene is named only where the DNA matches it firmly. The listing skips clone size in some rows; elsewhere it reads once, few, many or a size class.

>TRBD1|TRBJ2-2|-|TRBV7-9
CASSSSRPPRQGTFTGELFF
TGTGCCAGCAGCTCCAGTAGGCCCCCCAGACAGGGTACTTTCACCGGGGAGCTGTTTTTT
>-|TRBJ1-5|-|TRBV19
CARPDRLNQPQHF
TGTGCCAGGCCAGACAGGCTTAATCAGCCCCAGCATTTT
>-|TRBJ2-1|-|TRBV19
CASSIRLEAYNEQFF
TGTGCCAGTAGTATTAGGCTTGAGGCCTACAATGAGCAGTTCTTC
>-|TRBJ1-5|few|TRBV21-1
CASSKDPFAYQPQHF
TGTGCCAGCAGCAAGGACCCCTTTGCTTATCAGCCCCAGCATTTT
>-|TRBJ2-5|-|TRBV20-1
CSAKEWQELPETQYF
TGCAGTGCTAAAGAATGGCAGGAACTACCAGAGACCCAGTACTTC
>-|TRBJ2-1|-|TRBV5-1
CASSVGQRNEQFF
TGCGCCAGCAGCGTAGGACAGCGCAATGAGCAGTTCTTC
>-|TRBJ2-1|-|TRBV19
CASSTVAFNEQFF
TGTGCCAGTAGTACCGTAGCTTTCAATGAGCAGTTCTTC
>TRBD1|TRBJ1-1|-|TRBV12-3/TRBV12-4
CASTSHGRGRTEAFF
TGTGCCAGCACCTCACATGGCAGGGGGCGAACTGAAGCTTTCTTT
>TRBD2|TRBJ2-3|-|TRBV30
CAWSWTSGVADTQYF
TGTGCCTGGAGTTGGACTAGCGGGGTGGCAGATACGCAGTATTTT
>-|TRBJ1-2|-|TRBV5-1
CASSFEGQGGYTF
TGCGCCAGCAGCTTCGAAGGCCAGGGAGGCTACACCTTC
>TRBD1|TRBJ2-2|-|TRBV6-2/TRBV6-3
CASSRQGARDTGELFF
TGTGCCAGCAGCCGACAGGGGGCGCGGGACACCGGGGAGCTGTTTTTT
>-|TRBJ2-5|-|TRBV5-1
CASSFLQETQYF
TGCGCCAGCAGCTTTCTACAAGAGACCCAGTACTTC
>-|TRBJ1-6|-|TRBV7-3
CASSLVGGTNDSPLHF
TGTGCCAGCAGCTTAGTGGGTGGGACCAATGATTCACCCCTCCACTTT
>TRBD1|TRBJ1-1|once|TRBV30
CAWRPPRGQDTEAFF
TGTGCCTGGAGACCCCCCAGGGGGCAGGACACTGAAGCTTTCTTT
>-|TRBJ1-2|few|TRBV7-2
CASSLGGANYGYTF
TGTGCCAGCAGCTTAGGGGGCGCTAACTATGGCTACACCTTC
>-|TRBJ2-2|few|TRBV27
CASSLRAAAGELFF
TGTGCCAGCAGTTTAAGGGCAGCGGCCGGGGAGCTGTTTTTT
>-|TRBJ1-2|-|TRBV6-1
CASSVTLRRGLYGYTF
TGTGCCAGCAGTGTGACCCTCCGGCGGGGGCTTTACGGCTACACCTTC
>-|TRBJ2-3|-|TRBV5-1
CASNEVGRPRTDTQYF
TGCGCCAGCAACGAAGTGGGCAGGCCCCGCACAGATACGCAGTATTTT
>TRBD1|TRBJ2-7|-|TRBV6-5
CASSYDWTGSEQYF
TGTGCCAGCAGTTACGACTGGACAGGGTCCGAGCAGTACTTC
>-|TRBJ1-5|few|TRBV7-2
CASSLGWGMVQPQHF
TGTGCCAGCAGCTTAGGCTGGGGAATGGTCCAGCCCCAGCATTTT
>TRBD1|TRBJ1-5|few|TRBV11-3
CASSDGTGNQPQHF
TGTGCCAGCAGCGATGGGACAGGCAATCAGCCCCAGCATTTT
>-|TRBJ1-1|-|TRBV5-8
CASSLVDSSDPNTEAFF
TGTGCCAGCAGCTTGGTGGACAGCAGTGACCCGAACACTGAAGCTTTCTTT
>-|TRBJ2-5|-|TRBV20-1
CSATGTLQETQYF
TGCAGTGCGACCGGGACTCTCCAAGAGACCCAGTACTTC
>-|TRBJ2-5|few|TRBV4-2
CASSQGTASPTQYF
TGTGCCAGCAGCCAAGGGACAGCCTCCCCGACCCAGTACTTC
>-|TRBJ1-1|-|TRBV5-4
CASSRQAQNTEAFF
TGTGCCAGCAGCCGACAGGCCCAGAACACTGAAGCTTTCTTT
>-|TRBJ2-3|medium-sized|TRBV7-2
CASSSYQTTDTQYF
TGTGCCAGCAGCTCCTACCAGACCACAGATACGCAGTATTTT
>-|TRBJ2-7|-|TRBV6-5
CASSSGTTYEQYF
TGTGCCAGCAGTTCCGGGACGACCTACGAGCAGTACTTC
>-|TRBJ2-1|few|TRBV11-2
CASSLGGLASYNEQFF
TGTGCCAGCAGCTTGGGCGGGCTAGCCTCCTACAATGAGCAGTTCTTC
>TRBD1|TRBJ2-7|few|TRBV6-5
CASSYSGQDYEQYF
TGTGCCAGCAGTTACTCGGGACAGGACTACGAGCAGTACTTC
>TRBD2|TRBJ2-3|-|TRBV5-1
CASSWTSGLGTDTQYF
TGCGCCAGCAGCTGGACTAGCGGATTAGGGACAGATACGCAGTATTTT
>-|TRBJ1-2|-|TRBV19
CASRAVDNYGYTF
TGTGCCAGTAGAGCGGTGGATAACTATGGCTACACCTTC
>-|TRBJ2-7|-|TRBV12-3/TRBV12-4
CASSLSLGGGGSSYEQYF
TGTGCCAGCAGTTTATCCCTTGGGGGCGGGGGAAGCTCCTACGAGCAGTACTTC
>-|TRBJ1-6|-|TRBV7-2
CASSLDGNSPLHF
TGTGCCAGCAGCTTAGATGGCAATTCACCCCTCCACTTT
>TRBD1|TRBJ2-2|-|TRBV28
CASSFRGLTGELFF
TGTGCCAGCAGTTTTAGGGGGCTTACCGGGGAGCTGTTTTTT
>-|TRBJ1-5|-|TRBV5-1
CASRLARGNQPQHF
TGCGCCAGCAGACTCGCGCGGGGCAATCAGCCCCAGCATTTT
>-|TRBJ1-1|-|TRBV6-1
CASKNFAQGLSEAFF
TGTGCCAGTAAAAACTTCGCCCAGGGATTGTCTGAAGCTTTCTTT
>-|TRBJ2-2|-|TRBV6-1
CASRNQLASSSGELFF
TGTGCCAGCAGGAATCAACTAGCATCATCGTCCGGGGAGCTGTTTTTT
>-|TRBJ1-2|few|TRBV12-5
CASGFLLGYGYTF
TGTGCTAGTGGCTTCCTACTTGGATATGGCTACACCTTC
>-|TRBJ1-5|-|TRBV12-3/TRBV12-4
CASSYAGRDNQPQHF
TGTGCCAGCAGTTACGCGGGACGGGACAATCAGCCCCAGCATTTT
>-|TRBJ2-7|medium-sized|TRBV6-2/TRBV6-3
CASKKGDSYYEQYF
TGTGCCAGCAAAAAGGGGGACTCCTACTACGAGCAGTACTTC
>TRBD2|TRBJ2-3|-|TRBV7-2
CASRLGNSGTDTQYF
TGTGCCAGCAGGTTAGGGAATAGCGGGACAGATACGCAGTATTTT
>-|TRBJ1-3|-|TRBV7-9
CASSLNTGNTIYF
TGTGCCAGCAGCTTGAACACTGGAAACACCATATATTTT
>-|TRBJ2-7|-|TRBV10-3
CAISEGNGVTGYEQYF
TGTGCCATCAGTGAGGGGAACGGGGTGACAGGCTACGAGCAGTACTTC
>TRBD1|TRBJ1-2|-|TRBV18
CASSPGTGGNYGYTF
TGTGCCAGCTCTCCCGGGACAGGGGGCAACTATGGCTACACCTTC
>TRBD1|TRBJ1-6|-|TRBV20-1
CGARDQGTGWSPLHF
TGCGGTGCTAGAGATCAGGGGACAGGGTGGTCACCCCTCCACTTT
>-|TRBJ1-5|-|TRBV7-9
CASSPVANQPQHF
TGTGCCAGCAGCCCCGTAGCCAATCAGCCCCAGCATTTT
>-|TRBJ1-2|-|TRBV20-1
CSARPRSTGYGYTF
TGCAGTGCTAGACCAAGGAGCACGGGCTATGGCTACACCTTC
>-|TRBJ1-6|-|TRBV12-3/TRBV12-4
CASGLYGQPTSPLHF
TGTGCCAGCGGTTTATATGGACAGCCAACCTCACCCCTCCACTTT
>TRBD1|TRBJ1-2|-|TRBV4-1
CASSHPGTGGGYTF
TGCGCCAGCAGTCATCCAGGGACAGGGGGTGGCTACACCTTC
>-|TRBJ2-7|few|TRBV6-5
CASSLYRESYEQYF
TGTGCCAGCAGTTTGTACAGGGAATCCTACGAGCAGTACTTC
>-|TRBJ1-1|-|TRBV7-2
CASSFGGANTEAFF
TGTGCCAGCAGCTTTGGGGGGGCGAACACTGAAGCTTTCTTT
>TRBD1|TRBJ1-4|-|TRBV20-1
CSARVTGEEKLFF
TGCAGTGCTAGAGTCACAGGGGAGGAAAAACTGTTTTTT
>TRBD2|TRBJ2-4|-|TRBV24-1
CATSDTLTSGTGIQYF
TGTGCCACCAGTGATACCCTGACTAGCGGGACGGGCATTCAGTACTTC
>-|TRBJ1-2|-|TRBV20-1
CSARVGGGVYGYTF
TGCAGTGCTAGAGTTGGGGGTGGAGTATATGGCTACACCTTC
>TRBD1|TRBJ1-2|-|TRBV19
CASTTPTGVNYGYTF
TGTGCCAGTACCACCCCTACAGGGGTCAACTATGGCTACACCTTC